These 10 T cell receptor beta chains share one sample of origin, sequenced in a study of quantifying T cell responses using KT2 cells. Across the study: cDNA was made from DNase-treated RNA using alpha and beta constant primers.

A single-stranded UMI oligo with SP2 sequence was ligated to cDNA 3' ends. First-round PCR used around 4 cycles and beta primers RC1.1 and RC1.2 covering TRBC1 and TRBC2. Via MiXCR, TCRdb re-called the UMI-ligation and nested PCR reads, giving one row per CDR3 protein. The data contain around 56,000 distinct CDR3 sequences, approximately 13% of them singletons. Sequenced: PBMCs spiked with cells of the T cell clone KT2. Receptors originate from a human donor.

A few counts support this clonotype. This chain connects TRBV29-1 to TRBJ2-5; 12 bases match TRBD2. There are 13 residues in the CDR3. V trimming: 7 bases; J trimming: 4 bases; junction bases outside the gene matches: 4. From germline, CDR1 is SQVTM and CDR2 ANQGSEA. The CDR3 spells CSGLAGGRETQYF. CDR3 DNA: TGCAGCGGCCTAGCGGGAGGGCGAGAGACCCAGTACTTC.

V gene TRBV5-1 combines with J gene TRBJ1-4; 8 bases line up with TRBD1. CDR3 length equals 15 residues. Germline V CDR1 and CDR2: SGHRS, YFSETQ. V was pared by 4 bases and J by 8 bases, with 10 bases of the junction left unmatched. For the CDR3, the DNA is TGCGCCAGCAGCCCCGCGTGGACAGGGCGGGAAAAACTGTTTTTT. This sequence encodes CASSPAWTGREKLFF.

The rearrangement uses TRBV28 and TRBJ2-5, with 7 positions matching TRBD1. Germline-derived CDR1 and CDR2 are MDHEN and SYDVKM. CDR3 length: 13 amino acids. V shed 7 bases and J 2 bases; nucleotides not matched to a gene: 4. The CDR3 nucleotides are TGTGCCAGCACCGACAGGGCTCAAGAGACCCAGTACTTC. Translated, it gives CASTDRAQETQYF.

The table lists this clonotype with a few counts. The CDR3 region is CASSLGSGSSVEQYF. The CDR3 bases are TGTGCCAGCAGTTTGGGTAGCGGGAGCTCCGTCGAGCAGTACTTC. The chain recombines TRBV27 with TRBJ2-7, with TRBD2 matching 9 bases. Losses at the gene ends were 3 bases for V and 6 bases for J; bases not matched to a gene: 9. CDR1 is MNHEY, CDR2 SMNVEV, per germline (reference sequence). CDR3 length: 15 amino acids.

Only a few counts were recorded for this clonotype. The V and J genes are TRBV3-1 and TRBJ1-1; D unresolved. The CDR3 has 11 amino acids. Germline V gene data show CDR1 as LGHDT and CDR2 as YNNKEL (reference sequence). Trimming shortened V by 3 bases and J by 6 bases, and 5 bases separated the two germline ends. Written as DNA, the CDR3 is TGTGCCAGCAGCCAGACATCTGAAGCTTTCTTT. This translates into CASSQTSEAFF.

This clonotype was detected many times. This CDR3 reads CASSRSDSPLHF. In DNA, the CDR3 is TGTGCCAGCAGTAGGTCCGATTCACCCCTCCACTTT. V and J are TRBV6-5 and TRBJ1-6, with unresolved D. The V and J ends lost 5 bases and 8 bases respectively, with 7 bases between them. CDR3 length equals 12 residues. CDR1 and CDR2 (germline): MNHEY, SVGAGI.

This clonotype was seen many times. The chain recombines TRBV29-1 with TRBJ2-7; 12 bases are shared with TRBD2. CDR3 length: 13 amino acids. The trim removed 4 bases at V and 7 bases at J, leaving 5 bases unmatched. Germline loops: CDR1 SQVTM, CDR2 ANQGSEA. CDR3: CSVGILAGGEQYF. DNA for the CDR3: TGCAGCGTTGGTATACTAGCGGGGGGAGAGCAGTACTTC.

This clonotype was detected only a few times. This chain joins TRBV29-1 and TRBJ1-5; 10 bases fit TRBD1. V was pared by 7 bases and J by 5 bases, with 5 bases of the junction left unmatched. In germline, CDR1 is SQVTM, CDR2 ANQGSEA. The CDR3 spans 13 residues. CDR3 sequence reads: CSAGQGDDQPQHF. The CDR3 DNA reads as TGCAGCGCCGGACAGGGGGATGATCAGCCCCAGCATTTT. Using reference TRBV29-1 and TRBJ1-5 for the parts outside the CDR3, the full variable domain is SAVISQKPSRDICQRGTSLTIQCQVDSQVTMMFWYRQQPGQSLTLIATANQGSEATYESGFVIDKFPISRPNLTFSTLTVSNMSPEDSSIYLCSAGQGDDQPQHFGDGTRLSIL.

The J gene is TRBJ2-2, the V gene TRBV7-2, with D tentatively TRBD1 or TRBD2 (6 bases each). Germline assignment: CDR1 SGHTA and CDR2 FQGNSA. The CDR3 extends over 16 amino acids. The V end was cut by 3 bases, the J end by 5 bases, with 16 bases between. CDR3 sequence reads: CASSFWGRGETGELFF. The CDR3 DNA sequence: TGTGCCAGCAGCTTTTGGGGGCGCGGGGAAACCGGGGAGCTGTTTTTT.

This rearrangement joins TRBV12-3 or TRBV12-4 to TRBJ2-7; 7 positions match TRBD1. The CDR3 runs 12 residues. The ends lost 7 bases at V and 2 bases at J; junction bases unmatched: 2. The DNA for the CDR3 is TGTGCCAGCACGGGACAGACCTACGAGCAGTACTTC. This translates into CASTGQTYEQYF.